This T cell receptor (beta chain) was observed in a study of Ad26.COV2.S vaccination and SARS-CoV-2 variants. In the study overall: Ad26.COV2.S, an intramuscular injection, was given once or twice 56 days apart. Study-wide results and caveats: Placebo and vaccine recipients had non-spike TCR breadth that was similar. Marked by substantial breadth, spike-specific CD8+ and CD4+ T cell responses were reportedly seen after vaccination.

Only in-frame clones appear in the TCRdb table, and some are missing; sequencing was by immunoSEQ multiplex PCR. This repertoire shows approximately 300,000 clones, just over 85% found once; its top ten account for 1.9%. Treatment noted: about 20 received Ad26.COV2.S at low or high dose, single or two shots; several received placebo; per-sample allocation not given. The samples were gathered on day 63 after the first injection of vaccine or placebo. An adult aged 18-55 years in Boston served as the donor. CDR1 SGHDT and CDR2 YYEEEE come from the germline V gene. V dropped 4 bases and J dropped 4 bases, with 7 bases sitting between them. CDR3 length: 12 amino acids. A word on this clone: Its antigen is undetermined.

The sample consisted of peripheral blood, taken in a trial of Ad26.COV2.S vaccine versus placebo. The origin of this receptor is a person between 18 and 65 years old who received the Ad26.COV2.S COVID-19 vaccine or a placebo. The genes are TRBV5-6 and TRBJ2-3, with D hard to call. The CDR3 is CASSLTSDTQYF. CDR3 nucleotide sequence: TGTGCCAGCAGCCTTACTTCAGATACGCAGTATTTT.